This record looks at one T cell receptor beta chain sequence and its context. This clone was counted once. Its antigen is not yet known. The input lacks base qualities; no much larger clone sits a single base away. These data originate in a study of technical replicates of blood from a few donors (dated by TCRdb to about 2017). Per the germline V gene, SGHVS is the CDR1 and FQNEAQ is the CDR2. At the junction V is shortened by 5 bases and J by 0 bases, with 11 bases in between. From the cysteine through the phenylalanine, the CDR3 covers 14 amino acids. The DNA shown is the 42-base CDR3, in frame from base 1. The receptor library was made with the immunoSEQ multiplex PCR assay. Entries here come from immuneACCESS through TCRdb and include only in-frame sequences with V and J called. Some clones fail to appear in such tables; in the studies checked, an unresolved V gene covers under half of the shortfall, and the cause of the remainder is unknown. The table for this sample lists 10,000 to 13,000 clones; around 94% of them were counted only once. The ten largest account for about 7.1% of the sample.

The sequence links TRBV7-8 to TRBJ2-7; 5 matching bases give a weak D call of TRBD1. The TCR was taken from a human donor in good health. The specimen was PBMCs. The nucleotides are TGTGCCAGCAGCAGCCAGGGAATCTCCTACGAGCAGTACTTC. Translation gives CASSSQGISYEQYF.